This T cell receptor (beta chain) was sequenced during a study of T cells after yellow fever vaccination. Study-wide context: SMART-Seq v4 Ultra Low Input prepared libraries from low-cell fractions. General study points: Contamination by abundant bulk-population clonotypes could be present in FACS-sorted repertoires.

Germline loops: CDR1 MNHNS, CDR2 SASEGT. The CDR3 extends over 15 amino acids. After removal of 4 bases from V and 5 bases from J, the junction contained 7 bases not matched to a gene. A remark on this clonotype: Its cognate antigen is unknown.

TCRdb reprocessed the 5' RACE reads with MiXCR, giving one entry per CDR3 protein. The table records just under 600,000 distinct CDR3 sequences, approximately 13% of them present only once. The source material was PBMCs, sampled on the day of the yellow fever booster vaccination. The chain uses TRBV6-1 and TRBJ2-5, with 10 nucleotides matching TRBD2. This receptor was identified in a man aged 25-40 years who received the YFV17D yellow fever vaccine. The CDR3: CASSALAGVGETQYF. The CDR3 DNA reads TGTGCCAGCAGTGCCCTAGCGGGAGTCGGTGAGACCCAGTACTTC.